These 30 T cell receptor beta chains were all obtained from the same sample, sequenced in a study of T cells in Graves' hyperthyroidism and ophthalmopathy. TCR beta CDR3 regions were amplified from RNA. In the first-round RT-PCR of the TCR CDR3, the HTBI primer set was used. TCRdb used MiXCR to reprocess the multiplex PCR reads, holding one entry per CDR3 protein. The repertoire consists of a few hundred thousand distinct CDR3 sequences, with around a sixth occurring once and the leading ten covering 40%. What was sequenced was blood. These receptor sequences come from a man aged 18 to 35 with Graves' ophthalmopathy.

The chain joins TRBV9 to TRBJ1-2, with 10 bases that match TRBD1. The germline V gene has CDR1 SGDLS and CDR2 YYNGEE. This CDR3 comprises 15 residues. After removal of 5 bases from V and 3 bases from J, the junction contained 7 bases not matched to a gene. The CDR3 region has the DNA TGTGCCAGCAGTGGACAGGGGGGTTATGACTATGGCTACACCTTC. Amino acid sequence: CASSGQGGYDYGYTF.

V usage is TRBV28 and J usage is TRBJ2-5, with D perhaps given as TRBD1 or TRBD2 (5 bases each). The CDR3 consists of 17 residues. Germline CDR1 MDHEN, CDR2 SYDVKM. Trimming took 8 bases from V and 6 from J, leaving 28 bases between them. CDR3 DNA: TGTGCCAGCTCACTAACCACGGGGCGGGCAGATCAAAAGACCCAGTACTTC. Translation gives CASSLTTGRADQKTQYF.

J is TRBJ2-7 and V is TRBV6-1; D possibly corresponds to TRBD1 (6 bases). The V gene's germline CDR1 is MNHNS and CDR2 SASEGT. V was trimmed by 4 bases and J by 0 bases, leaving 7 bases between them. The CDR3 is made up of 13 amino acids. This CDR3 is CASSGTASYEQYF. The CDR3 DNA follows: TGTGCCAGCAGTGGGACAGCCTCCTACGAGCAGTACTTC.

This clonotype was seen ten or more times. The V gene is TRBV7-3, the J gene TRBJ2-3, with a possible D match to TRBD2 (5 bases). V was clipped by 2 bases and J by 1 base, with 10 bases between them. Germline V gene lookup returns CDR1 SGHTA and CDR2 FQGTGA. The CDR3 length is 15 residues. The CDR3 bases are TGTGCCAGCAGCTTATCCGGGGTGGGCACAGATACGCAGTATTTT. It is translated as CASSLSGVGTDTQYF.

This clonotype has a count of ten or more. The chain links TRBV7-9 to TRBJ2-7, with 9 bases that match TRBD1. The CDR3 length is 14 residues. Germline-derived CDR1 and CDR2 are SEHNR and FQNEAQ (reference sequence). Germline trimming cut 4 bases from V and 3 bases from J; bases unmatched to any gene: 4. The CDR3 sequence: CASSSDRGNYEQYF. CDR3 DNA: TGTGCCAGCAGCTCGGACAGGGGCAACTACGAGCAGTACTTC.

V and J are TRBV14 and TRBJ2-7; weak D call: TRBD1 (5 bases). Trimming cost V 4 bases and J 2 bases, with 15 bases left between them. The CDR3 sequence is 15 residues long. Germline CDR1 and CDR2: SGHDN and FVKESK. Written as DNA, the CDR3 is TGTGCCAGCAGCCGCCGCAGGGATGTGACCTACGAGCAGTACTTC. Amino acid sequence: CASSRRRDVTYEQYF.

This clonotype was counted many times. In DNA form, the CDR3 reads TGTGCCAGCTCACCTGACAGGGCAGGCTACACCTTC. Protein sequence: CASSPDRAGYTF. The genes are TRBV18 and TRBJ1-2, with 7 bases fitting TRBD1. CDR3 length equals 12 residues. Per the germline V gene, CDR1 is KGHSH and CDR2 is LQKENI. The V gene end was trimmed by 3 bases and the J gene end by 8 bases; junction bases not matched to a gene: 3.

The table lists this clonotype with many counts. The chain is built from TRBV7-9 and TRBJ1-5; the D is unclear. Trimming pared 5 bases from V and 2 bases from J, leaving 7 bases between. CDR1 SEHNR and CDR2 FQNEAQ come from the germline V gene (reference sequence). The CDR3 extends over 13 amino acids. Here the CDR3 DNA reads TGTGCCAGCAGCCCTAGCGGCAATCAGCCCCAGCATTTT. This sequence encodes CASSPSGNQPQHF.

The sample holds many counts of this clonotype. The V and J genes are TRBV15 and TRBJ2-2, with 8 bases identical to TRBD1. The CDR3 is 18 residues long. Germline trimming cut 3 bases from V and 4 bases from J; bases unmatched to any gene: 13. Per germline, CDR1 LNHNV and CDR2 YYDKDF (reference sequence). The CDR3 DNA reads TGTGCCACCAGCAGGGAAATACAGGGGGTAATGGGCACCGGGGAGCTGTTTTTT. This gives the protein CATSREIQGVMGTGELFF. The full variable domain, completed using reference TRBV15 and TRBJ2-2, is DAMVIQNPRYQVTQFGKPVTLSCSQTLNHNVMYWYQQKSSQAPKLLFHYYDKDFNNEADTPDNFQSRRPNTSFCFLDIRSPGLGDTAMYLCATSREIQGVMGTGELFFGEGSRLTVL.

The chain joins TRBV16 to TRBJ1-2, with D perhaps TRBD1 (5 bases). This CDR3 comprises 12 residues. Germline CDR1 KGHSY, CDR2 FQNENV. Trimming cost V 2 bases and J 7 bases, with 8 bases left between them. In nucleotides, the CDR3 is TGTGCCAGCAGCCAAGCGGGGGTTGGCTACACCTTC. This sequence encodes CASSQAGVGYTF.

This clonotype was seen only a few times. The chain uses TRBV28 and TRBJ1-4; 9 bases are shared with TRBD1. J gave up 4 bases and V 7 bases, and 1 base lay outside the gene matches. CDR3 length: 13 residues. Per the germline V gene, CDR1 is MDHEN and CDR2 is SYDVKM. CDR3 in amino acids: CASKTGGNEKLFF. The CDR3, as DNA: TGTGCCAGCAAGACAGGGGGTAATGAAAAACTGTTTTTT.

The CDR3 DNA sequence: TGTGCCAGCAGTTACGGGGCAGAACACTCTGGGGCCAACGTCCTGACTTTC. Protein product: CASSYGAEHSGANVLTF. This chain joins TRBV6-5 and TRBJ2-6, with D perhaps TRBD1 (5 bases). Trimming removed 2 bases at V and 0 bases at J, with 11 bases between. This CDR3 comprises 17 residues. From germline, CDR1 is MNHEY and CDR2 SVGAGI.

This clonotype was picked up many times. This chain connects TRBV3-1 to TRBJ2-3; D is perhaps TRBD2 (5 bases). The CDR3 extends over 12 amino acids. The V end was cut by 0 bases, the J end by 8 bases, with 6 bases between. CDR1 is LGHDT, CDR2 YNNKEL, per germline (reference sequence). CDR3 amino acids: CASSQERVTQYF. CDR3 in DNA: TGTGCCAGCAGCCAAGAGCGGGTTACGCAGTATTTT.

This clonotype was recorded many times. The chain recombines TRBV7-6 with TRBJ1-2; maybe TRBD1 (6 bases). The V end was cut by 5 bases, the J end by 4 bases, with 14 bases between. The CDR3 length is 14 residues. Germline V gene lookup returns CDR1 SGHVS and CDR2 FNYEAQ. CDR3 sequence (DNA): TGTGCCAGCAGCCTACCGAGACAGGTCTATGGCTACACCTTC. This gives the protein CASSLPRQVYGYTF.

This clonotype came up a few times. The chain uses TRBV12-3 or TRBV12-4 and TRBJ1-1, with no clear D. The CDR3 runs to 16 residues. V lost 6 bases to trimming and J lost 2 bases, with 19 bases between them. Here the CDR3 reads CASSLLSLGPNTEAFF. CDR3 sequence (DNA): TGTGCCAGCAGCTTACTCTCACTGGGCCCAAACACTGAAGCTTTCTTT.

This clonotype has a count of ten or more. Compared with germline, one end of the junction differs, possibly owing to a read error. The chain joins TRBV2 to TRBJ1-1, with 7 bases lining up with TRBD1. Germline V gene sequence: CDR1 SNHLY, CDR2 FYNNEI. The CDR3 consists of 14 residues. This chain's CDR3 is CASREDRVGTEAFF. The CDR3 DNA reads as TGTGCCAGCAGAGAAGACAGGGTTGGCACTGAAGCTTTCTTT.

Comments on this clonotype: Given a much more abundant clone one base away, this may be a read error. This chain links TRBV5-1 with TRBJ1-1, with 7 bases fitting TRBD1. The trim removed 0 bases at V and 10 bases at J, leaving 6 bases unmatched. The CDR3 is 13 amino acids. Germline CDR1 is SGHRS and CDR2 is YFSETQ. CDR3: CASSLVQGGAAFF. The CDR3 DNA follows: TGCGCCAGCAGCTTGGTCCAGGGGGGGGCAGCTTTCTTT.

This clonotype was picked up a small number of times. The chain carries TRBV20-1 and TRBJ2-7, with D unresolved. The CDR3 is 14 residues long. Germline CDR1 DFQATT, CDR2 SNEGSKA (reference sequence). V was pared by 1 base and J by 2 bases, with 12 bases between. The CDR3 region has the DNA TGCAGTGCTAGAGCTAAACAGTGGACCTACGAGCAGTACTTC. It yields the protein CSARAKQWTYEQYF.

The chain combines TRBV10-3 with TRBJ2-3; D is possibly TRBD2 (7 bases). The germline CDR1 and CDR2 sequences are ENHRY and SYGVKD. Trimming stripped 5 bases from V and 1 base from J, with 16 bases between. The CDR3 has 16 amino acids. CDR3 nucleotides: TGTGCCATCAGTCCCTTGGGGGGGGCCGGCACAGATACGCAGTATTTT. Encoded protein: CAISPLGGAGTDTQYF.

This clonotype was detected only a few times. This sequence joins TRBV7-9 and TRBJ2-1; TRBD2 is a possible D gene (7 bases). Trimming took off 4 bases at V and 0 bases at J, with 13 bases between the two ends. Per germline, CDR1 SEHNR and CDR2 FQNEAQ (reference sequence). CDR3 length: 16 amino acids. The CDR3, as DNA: TGTGCCAGCAGCTCCGCGGGGGCCAGCTCCTACAATGAGCAGTTCTTC. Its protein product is CASSSAGASSYNEQFF.

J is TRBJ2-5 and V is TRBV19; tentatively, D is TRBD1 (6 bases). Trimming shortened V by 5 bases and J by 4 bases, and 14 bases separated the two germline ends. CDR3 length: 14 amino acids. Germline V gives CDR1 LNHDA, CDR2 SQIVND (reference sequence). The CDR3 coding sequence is TGTGCCAGTAGTGAGGGGGTCATGGGAGAGACCCAGTACTTC. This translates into CASSEGVMGETQYF. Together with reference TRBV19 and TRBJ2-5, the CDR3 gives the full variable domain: DGGITQSPKYLFRKEGQNVTLSCEQNLNHDAMYWYRQDPGQGLRLIYYSQIVNDFQKGDIAEGYSVSREKKESFPLTVTSAQKNPTAFYLCASSEGVMGETQYFGPGTRLLVL.

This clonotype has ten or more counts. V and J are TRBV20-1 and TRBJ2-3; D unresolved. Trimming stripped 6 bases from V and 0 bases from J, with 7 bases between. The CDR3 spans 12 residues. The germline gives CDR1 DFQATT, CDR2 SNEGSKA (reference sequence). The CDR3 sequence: CSAAMSTDTQYF. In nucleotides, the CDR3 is TGCAGTGCGGCGATGAGCACAGATACGCAGTATTTT.

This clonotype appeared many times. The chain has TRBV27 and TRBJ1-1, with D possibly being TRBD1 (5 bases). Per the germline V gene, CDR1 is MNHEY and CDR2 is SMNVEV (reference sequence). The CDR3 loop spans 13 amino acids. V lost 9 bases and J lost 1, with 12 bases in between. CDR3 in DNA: TGTGCCAGTACCTCGGGGGGGAACACTGAAGCTTTCTTT. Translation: CASTSGGNTEAFF.

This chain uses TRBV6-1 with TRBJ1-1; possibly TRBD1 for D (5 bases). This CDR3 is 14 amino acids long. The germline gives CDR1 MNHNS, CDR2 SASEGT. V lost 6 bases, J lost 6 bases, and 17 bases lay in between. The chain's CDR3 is CASRKGLGVPEAFF. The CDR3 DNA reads TGTGCCAGCAGGAAGGGGCTGGGGGTCCCTGAAGCTTTCTTT.

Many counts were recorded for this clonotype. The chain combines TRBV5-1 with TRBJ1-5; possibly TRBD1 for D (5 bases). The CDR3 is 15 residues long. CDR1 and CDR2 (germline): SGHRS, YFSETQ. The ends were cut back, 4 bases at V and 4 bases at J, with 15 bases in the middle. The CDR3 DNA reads TGCGCCAGCAGCCCGGGACCGTTGGGAAATCAGCCCCAGCATTTT. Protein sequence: CASSPGPLGNQPQHF. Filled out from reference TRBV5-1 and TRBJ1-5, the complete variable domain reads KAGVTQTPRYLIKTRGQQVTLSCSPISGHRSVSWYQQTPGQGLQFLFEYFSETQRNKGNFPGRFSGRQFSNSRSEMNVSTLELGDSALYLCASSPGPLGNQPQHFGDGTRLSIL.

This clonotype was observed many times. DNA of the CDR3: TGTGCCAGCAGCTTAGGGTTTAGCTCCTACAATGAGCAGTTCTTC. It is translated as CASSLGFSSYNEQFF. The chain combines TRBV5-6 with TRBJ2-1; D is ambiguous. This CDR3 is 15 amino acids long. Deletions cut 2 bases from V and 0 bases from J, with 9 bases between. Germline lookup yields CDR1 SGHDT and CDR2 YYEEEE.

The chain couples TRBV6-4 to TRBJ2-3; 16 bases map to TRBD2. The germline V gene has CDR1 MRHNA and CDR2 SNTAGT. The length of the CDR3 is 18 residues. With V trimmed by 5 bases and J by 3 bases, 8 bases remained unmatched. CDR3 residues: CASSSGTSGGGLTDTQYF. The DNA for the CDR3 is TGTGCCAGCAGTTCCGGGACTAGCGGGGGGGGTCTTACAGATACGCAGTATTTT.

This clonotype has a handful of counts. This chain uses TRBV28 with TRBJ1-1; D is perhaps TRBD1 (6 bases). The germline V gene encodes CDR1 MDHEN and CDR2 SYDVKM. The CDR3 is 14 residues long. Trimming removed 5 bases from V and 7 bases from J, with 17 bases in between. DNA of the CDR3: TGTGCCAGCAGTAGCTTAGGGGGGGGCGATGAAGCTTTCTTT. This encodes CASSSLGGGDEAFF.

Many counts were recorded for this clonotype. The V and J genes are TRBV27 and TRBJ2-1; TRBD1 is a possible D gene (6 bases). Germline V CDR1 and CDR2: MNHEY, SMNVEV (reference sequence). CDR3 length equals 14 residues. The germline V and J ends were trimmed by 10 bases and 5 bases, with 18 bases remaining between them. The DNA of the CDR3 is TGTGCCACCGCCCAGGGGATCGGCCACAATGAGCAGTTCTTC. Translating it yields CATAQGIGHNEQFF.

CDR3: CASSQGRQQNTEAFF. CDR3 in DNA: TGTGCCAGCAGCCAAGGGCGGCAGCAGAACACTGAAGCTTTCTTT. The chain recombines TRBV3-1 with TRBJ1-1; no definite D call. Germline CDR1 and CDR2: LGHDT and YNNKEL (reference sequence). This CDR3 has 15 amino acids. The V and J ends lost 1 base and 1 base respectively, with 10 bases between them.